This entry lists 17 T cell receptor beta chains sequenced from one sample in a study of T cell responses to AZD1222 COVID-19 vaccine. Assay: immunoSEQ multiplex PCR; the TCRdb copy retains only in-frame clones and omits some. The sample gives 25,000 to 35,000 clones, approximately 90% of which show up once; about 50% is in the top ten. The sequenced sample was peripheral blood, obtained on day 0 of AZD1222 vaccination. Every receptor here comes from an adult in good health.

The chain couples TRBV6-5 to TRBJ1-1, with 7 bases fitting TRBD1. Germline V gives CDR1 MNHEY, CDR2 SVGAGI. V was clipped by 6 bases and J by 6 bases; unmatched bases: 7. The CDR3 sequence is 13 residues long. The CDR3, as DNA: TGTGCCAGCAGAAGCAGGGGGAGGCCTGAAGCTTTCTTT. It codes for CASRSRGRPEAFF.

The CDR3 is CASSQDLDTQYF. CDR3 coding DNA: TGTGCCAGCAGCCAAGATCTAGATACGCAGTATTTT. The chain joins TRBV4-2 to TRBJ2-3; no definite D call. The CDR3 length is 12 residues. Germline loops: CDR1 LGHNA, CDR2 YNFKEQ. V lost 0 bases to trimming and J lost 5 bases, with 3 bases between them.

The chain carries TRBV30 and TRBJ1-2; TRBD1 is a possible D gene (5 bases). This CDR3 comprises 14 residues. V was pared by 0 bases and J by 0 bases, with 8 bases between. Germline values: CDR1 GTSNPN, CDR2 SVGIG (reference sequence). CDR3 bases: TGTGCCTGGAGTGTGCAGGGACCTAACTATGGCTACACCTTC. Its translation: CAWSVQGPNYGYTF.

The rearrangement uses TRBV6-5 and TRBJ1-5; 7 nucleotides align to TRBD1. This CDR3 region has 15 residues. Losses at the gene ends were 7 bases for V and 3 bases for J; bases not matched to a gene: 9. CDR1 MNHEY and CDR2 SVGAGI come from the germline V gene. The CDR3 DNA follows: TGTGCCAGCACCTCGACAGGGAATTACAATCAGCCCCAGCATTTT. Translated: CASTSTGNYNQPQHF.

CDR3 region: CASSILGGTDTGELFF. Here the CDR3 DNA reads TGTGCCAGTAGTATTTTGGGGGGAACGGACACCGGGGAGCTGTTTTTT. The V and J genes are TRBV19 and TRBJ2-2, with D possibly being TRBD2 (6 bases). CDR1 and CDR2 from the germline V gene are LNHDA and SQIVND (reference sequence). Trimming took off 3 bases at V and 3 bases at J, with 14 bases between the two ends. This CDR3 contains 16 residues.

The chain recombines TRBV5-1 with TRBJ1-3; perhaps TRBD1 as D (6 bases). CDR1 and CDR2 from the germline V gene are SGHRS and YFSETQ. The CDR3 has 14 residues. V lost 4 bases, J lost 3 bases, and 11 bases lay in between. The CDR3 coding sequence is TGCGCCAGCAGCCTGGGACAAAGTGGAAACACCATATATTTT. This gives the protein CASSLGQSGNTIYF.

The V call is TRBV29-1, the J call TRBJ2-5; D is perhaps TRBD1 or TRBD2 (6 bases each). Trimming stripped 5 bases from V and 4 bases from J, with 20 bases between. The CDR3 runs to 15 residues. Germline values: CDR1 SQVTM, CDR2 ANQGSEA. The CDR3 here is CSVLSRPRGGETQYF. For the CDR3, the DNA is TGCAGCGTTCTTTCGCGGCCCAGGGGAGGAGAGACCCAGTACTTC.

The chain uses TRBV11-3 and TRBJ2-3; a weak D match, TRBD1 (6 bases). CDR1 is SGHNT, CDR2 YENEEA, per germline. The CDR3 is 15 residues long. The V end was cut by 4 bases, the J end by 5 bases, with 16 bases between. The CDR3 region is CASSSRQGMGDTQYF. CDR3 nucleotide sequence: TGTGCCAGCAGCTCCCGGCAGGGGATGGGAGATACGCAGTATTTT.

V and J are TRBV10-1 and TRBJ1-2; D gene ambiguous. The CDR3 is 13 amino acids. CDR1 and CDR2 (germline): WNHNN, SYGVQD (reference sequence). V lost 4 bases to trimming and J lost 7 bases, with 13 bases between them. This CDR3 reads CASSVTREGGYTF. The CDR3 nucleotides are TGCGCCAGCAGTGTTACCAGAGAAGGTGGCTACACCTTC.

This rearrangement joins TRBV5-6 to TRBJ1-1; no reliable D call. Germline assignment: CDR1 SGHDT and CDR2 YYEEEE. Trimming removed 2 bases at V and 1 base at J, with 9 bases between. The CDR3 has 14 residues. The CDR3 bases are TGTGCCAGCAGCTTAGGGAAACCGAACACTGAAGCTTTCTTT. Amino acids: CASSLGKPNTEAFF. Complete variable domain (other parts from reference TRBV5-6 and TRBJ1-1): DAGVTQSPTHLIKTRGQQVTLRCSPKSGHDTVSWYQQALGQGPQFIFQYYEEEERQRGNFPDRFSGHQFPNYSSELNVNALLLGDSALYLCASSLGKPNTEAFFGQGTRLTVV.

The genes are TRBV2 and TRBJ2-7; D call uncertain. The V and J ends lost 3 bases and 2 bases respectively, with 2 bases between them. The CDR3 spans 11 residues. Germline values: CDR1 SNHLY, CDR2 FYNNEI. CDR3 sequence (DNA): TGTGCCAGCAGTGAGACCTACGAGCAGTACTTC. This gives the protein CASSETYEQYF. The full variable domain, rest sourced from reference TRBV2 and TRBJ2-7, is EPEVTQTPSHQVTQMGQEVILRCVPISNHLYFYWYRQILGQKVEFLVSFYNNEISEKSEIFDDQFSVERPDGSNFTLKIRSTKLEDSAMYFCASSETYEQYFGPGTRLTVT.

In this sample, this clone turned up once. The rearrangement joins TRBV7-2 to TRBJ2-3; D gene uncertain. This CDR3 has 12 residues. Trimming removed 7 bases from V and 3 bases from J, with 8 bases in between. CDR1 SGHTA and CDR2 FQGNSA come from the germline V gene. CDR3 region: CASTRSTDTQYF. The DNA for the CDR3 is TGTGCCAGCACCCGATCGACAGATACGCAGTATTTT. Filled out from reference TRBV7-2 and TRBJ2-3, the complete variable domain reads GAGVSQSPSNKVTEKGKDVELRCDPISGHTALYWYRQSLGQGLEFLIYFQGNSAPDKSGLPSDRFSAERTGGSVSTLTIQRTQQEDSAVYLCASTRSTDTQYFGPGTRLTVL.

The chain is built from TRBV2 and TRBJ1-2, with a tentative D call TRBD1 (5 bases). Germline CDR1 and CDR2: SNHLY and FYNNEI. This CDR3 spans 12 amino acids. Trimming removed 4 bases from V and 6 bases from J, with 9 bases in between. The CDR3 spells CASSGDWDGYTF. The CDR3 bases are TGTGCCAGCAGTGGGGACTGGGATGGCTACACCTTC.

The chain recombines TRBV19 with TRBJ2-7, with 7 bases lining up with TRBD2. Germline CDR1 and CDR2: LNHDA and SQIVND (reference sequence). The V and J ends lost 5 bases and 2 bases, in that order; junction bases with no gene match: 6. CDR3 length equals 14 residues. Here the CDR3 reads CASSWRGLPYEQYF. As DNA, the CDR3 is TGTGCCAGTAGTTGGCGGGGACTACCCTACGAGCAGTACTTC. Variable domain in full (rest from reference TRBV19 and TRBJ2-7): DGGITQSPKYLFRKEGQNVTLSCEQNLNHDAMYWYRQDPGQGLRLIYYSQIVNDFQKGDIAEGYSVSREKKESFPLTVTSAQKNPTAFYLCASSWRGLPYEQYFGPGTRLTVT.

This rearrangement joins TRBV7-2 to TRBJ1-1; D is ambiguous. The germline V gene has CDR1 SGHTA and CDR2 FQGNSA. This CDR3 comprises 14 residues. V was cut by 5 bases and J by 1 base, with 11 bases left in between. CDR3 amino acids: CASSLLFGNTEAFF. CDR3 DNA: TGTGCCAGCAGCCTACTCTTTGGGAACACTGAAGCTTTCTTT.

The rearrangement links TRBV5-6 to TRBJ2-5; D call uncertain. The CDR3 contains 14 residues. Trimming removed 4 bases from V and 1 base from J, with 11 bases in between. Germline CDR1 is SGHDT and CDR2 is YYEEEE. The CDR3 protein is CASSEQLVQETQYF. CDR3 in DNA: TGTGCCAGCAGCGAACAGCTAGTCCAAGAGACCCAGTACTTC.

The CDR3 protein is CSVASGLTTNYGYTF. DNA for the CDR3: TGCAGCGTTGCCTCAGGGCTCACCACTAACTATGGCTACACCTTC. The genes are TRBV29-1 and TRBJ1-2; TRBD1 is a possible D gene (5 bases). Trimming took 4 bases from V and 0 from J, leaving 15 bases between them. Germline values: CDR1 SQVTM, CDR2 ANQGSEA. The CDR3 has 15 residues.